Listed below are T cell receptor beta chains from one sample, sequenced in a study of cytomegalovirus exposure and HLA in healthy donors. Repertoires were generated with immunoSEQ multiplex PCR, while TCRdb's copy carries only in-frame clones and drops some. The sample has more than 25,000 clones; the top ten hold approximately 0.7%. Sequenced sample: PBMCs. The source of these receptors is a man aged 25 to 40 in good health and CMV-seronegative. The CDR3 runs from the conserved cysteine through the conserved F or W. The D gene is left open where the match is weak.

V gene,J gene,D gene,CDR3 DNA,CDR3 protein
TRBV5-1,TRBJ1-6,NA,TGCGCCAGCAGCTCCCAGGGACAAGGGACTTCACCCCTCCACTTT,CASSSQGQGTSPLHF
TRBV27,TRBJ2-2,NA,TGTGCCAGCAGTTCCCAGCGCAAGGAGCTGTTTTTT,CASSSQRKELFF
TRBV18,TRBJ2-3,TRBD2,TGTGCCAGCTCACCAGCGGGGGAGGAAGATACGCAGTATTTT,CASSPAGEEDTQYF
TRBV5-1,TRBJ1-2,NA,TGCGCCAGCAGCTTGGACCCAGGTCGCTATGGCTACACCTTC,CASSLDPGRYGYTF
TRBV19,TRBJ2-7,NA,TGTGCCAGTAGTCCTGGATCTACGGGCGAGCAGTACTTC,CASSPGSTGEQYF
TRBV6-1,TRBJ2-7,TRBD1,TGTGCCAGCAGCGGACAGGGGGCGAACGAGCAGTACTTC,CASSGQGANEQYF
TRBV4-2,TRBJ2-7,NA,TGTGCCAGCAGCCAAGGGCAGACTATCTCCTACGAGCAGTACTTC,CASSQGQTISYEQYF
TRBV18,TRBJ1-1,NA,TGTGCCAGCTCACCACAGCGGACGGAATTGAACACTGAAGCTTTCTTT,CASSPQRTELNTEAFF
TRBV11-3,TRBJ2-7,NA,TGTGCCAGCAACACGGGTATCTCCTACGAGCAGTACTTC,CASNTGISYEQYF
TRBV15,TRBJ2-1,NA,TGTGCCACCAGCAGAGATGGACAGCTTAAAAATGAGCAGTTCTTC,CATSRDGQLKNEQFF
TRBV4-3,TRBJ2-5,TRBD2,TGCGCCAGCAGCCAAGAGCGGGGGGGCCAAGAGACCCAGTACTTC,CASSQERGGQETQYF
TRBV18,TRBJ1-1,TRBD1,TGTGCCAGCTTACTAGACAGGGCGAGCACTGAAGCTTTCTTT,CASLLDRASTEAFF
TRBV6-1,TRBJ1-6,TRBD1,TGTGCCAGCAGTGACCGGGACAGGGTTTCACCCCTCCACTTT,CASSDRDRVSPLHF
TRBV15,TRBJ2-5,NA,TGTGCCACCAGCAGAGGGGCCGCGCGATGGCGCACCCAAGAGACCCAGTACTTC,CATSRGAARWRTQETQYF
TRBV2,TRBJ1-5,TRBD1,TGTGCCAGCAGTGGGACAGGGTCCAATCAGCCCCAGCATTTT,CASSGTGSNQPQHF
TRBV28,TRBJ2-7,NA,TGTGCCAGCAGTTTCCGGATGGGGGCGGGAGCATTATACGAGCAGTACTTC,CASSFRMGAGALYEQYF
TRBV9,TRBJ2-7,TRBD1,TGTGCCAGCAGCGCCGCGACAGGGCTTTTCTACGAGCAGTACTTC,CASSAATGLFYEQYF
TRBV27,TRBJ2-1,TRBD1,TGTGCCAGCAGTTTTCTGGGACAGGCCGGCGATGAGCAGTTCTTC,CASSFLGQAGDEQFF
TRBV5-4,TRBJ2-2,TRBD1,TGTGCCAGCAGCCCGGACAGGGACACCGGGGAGCTGTTTTTT,CASSPDRDTGELFF
TRBV5-4,TRBJ2-5,NA,TGTGCCAGCAGCTTGGGCGGCTCCCAAGAGACCCAGTACTTC,CASSLGGSQETQYF
TRBV11-2,TRBJ2-7,NA,TGTGCCAGCAGCTTAGAGTGGCTCTCGCACTACGAGCAGTACTTC,CASSLEWLSHYEQYF
TRBV13,TRBJ2-7,NA,TGTGCCAGCAGCCACTACAGGGGACTGACCTACGAGCAGTACTTC,CASSHYRGLTYEQYF
TRBV6-5,TRBJ2-7,NA,TGTGCCAGCAGTTACTCGGCGGGCTACGAGCAGTACTTC,CASSYSAGYEQYF
TRBV19,TRBJ2-5,NA,TGTGCCAGTAGTATTCAACAGGGGAGGGAGACCCAGTACTTC,CASSIQQGRETQYF